This T cell receptor (beta chain) appears in the sequencing data of a study of T cells after yellow fever vaccination. At the level of the study: Fractions of low cell number were prepared using SMART-Seq v4 Ultra Low Input. Study conclusions and caveats: On re-exposure, the response was weaker but peaked faster, at day 5 versus 15. Primary-vaccination clones mostly resurfaced post-booster (nearly 97% CD4, more than 80% CD8).

TCR cDNA was made by 5'RACE template switching, adding a universal primer site and UMIs. One entry per CDR3 protein results from TCRdb running MiXCR on the 5' RACE reads. The data contain a few hundred thousand distinct CDR3 sequences, 3.6% of them seen just once; the ten biggest clones take up around 24%. This clonotype was seen more than once but under ten times. Its specificity is unknown. CDR3 size: 15 residues. Germline CDR1 and CDR2: MNHEY and SMNVEV (reference sequence). Trimming shortened V by 3 bases and J by 8 bases, and 19 bases separated the two germline ends. The specimen was PBMCs, collected on the day of the yellow fever booster vaccination. The source is a man aged 18 to 35 who received the YFV17D yellow fever vaccine. This chain joins TRBV27 and TRBJ1-1; maybe TRBD1 (6 bases). The chain's CDR3 is CASSFMAGVSSEAFF. The CDR3, as DNA: TGTGCCAGCAGTTTTATGGCAGGGGTCTCATCCGAAGCTTTCTTT.